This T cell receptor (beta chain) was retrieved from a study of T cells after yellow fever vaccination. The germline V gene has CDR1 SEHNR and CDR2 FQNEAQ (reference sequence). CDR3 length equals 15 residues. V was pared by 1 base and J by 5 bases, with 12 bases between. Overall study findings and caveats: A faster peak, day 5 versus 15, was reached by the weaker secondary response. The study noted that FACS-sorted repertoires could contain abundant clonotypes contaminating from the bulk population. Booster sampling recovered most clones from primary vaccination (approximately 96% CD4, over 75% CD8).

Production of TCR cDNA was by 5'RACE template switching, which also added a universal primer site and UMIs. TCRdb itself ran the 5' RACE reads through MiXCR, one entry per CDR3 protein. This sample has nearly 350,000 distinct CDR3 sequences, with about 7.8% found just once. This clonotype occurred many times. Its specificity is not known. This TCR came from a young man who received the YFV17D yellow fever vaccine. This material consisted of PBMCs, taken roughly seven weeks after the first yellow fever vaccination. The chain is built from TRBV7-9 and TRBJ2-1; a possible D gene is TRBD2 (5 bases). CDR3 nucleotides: TGTGCCAGCAGCTTAGTGGCTAGCAACCACAATGAGCAGTTCTTC. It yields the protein CASSLVASNHNEQFF.